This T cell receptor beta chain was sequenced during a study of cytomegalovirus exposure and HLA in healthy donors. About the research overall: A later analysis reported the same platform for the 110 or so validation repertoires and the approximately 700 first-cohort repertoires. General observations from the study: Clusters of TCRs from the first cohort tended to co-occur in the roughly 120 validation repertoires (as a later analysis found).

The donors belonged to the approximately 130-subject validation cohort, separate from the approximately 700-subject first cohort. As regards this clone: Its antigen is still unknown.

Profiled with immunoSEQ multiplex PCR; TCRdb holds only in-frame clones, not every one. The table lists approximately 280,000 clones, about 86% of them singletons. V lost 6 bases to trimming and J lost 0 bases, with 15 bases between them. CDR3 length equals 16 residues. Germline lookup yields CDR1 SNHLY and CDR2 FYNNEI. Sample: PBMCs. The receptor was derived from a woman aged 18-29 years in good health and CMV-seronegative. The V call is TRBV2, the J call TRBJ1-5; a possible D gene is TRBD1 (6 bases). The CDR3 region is CASRQTGSRSNQPQHF. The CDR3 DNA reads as TGTGCCAGCAGACAAACAGGGTCACGTAGCAATCAGCCCCAGCATTTT.